The 9 T cell receptor beta chains reported below all come from one sample, sequenced in a study of CD8 T cells in Susac syndrome. RNA in amounts of about 0.5 to 1 ug was reverse transcribed with random hexamers. TCRdb called the immunoSEQ multiplex PCR reads again in MiXCR, with one record for every CDR3 protein. Among some 190,000 distinct CDR3 sequences listed, about 94% were seen once. What was sequenced was CD4+ T cells from PBMCs. These receptors originate from a human donor with Susac syndrome.

Only a few counts were recorded for this clonotype. This chain uses TRBV12-3 or TRBV12-4 with TRBJ2-5, with 15 bases fitting TRBD2. The CDR3 consists of 16 residues. J gave up 2 bases and V 5 bases, and 3 bases lay outside the gene matches. The CDR3 spells CASSPGLAGGQETQYF. DNA for the CDR3: TGTGCCAGCAGTCCGGGACTAGCGGGGGGACAAGAGACCCAGTACTTC.

The chain links TRBV30 to TRBJ2-7; 7 nucleotides agree with TRBD1. With V trimmed by 1 base and J by 4 bases, 4 bases remained unmatched. CDR1 and CDR2 from the germline V gene are GTSNPN and SVGIG (reference sequence). The CDR3 length is 13 residues. The CDR3 nucleotides are TGTGCCTGGAGTGGACAGGGTATTTACGAGCAGTACTTC. Translation gives CAWSGQGIYEQYF.

This chain links TRBV19 with TRBJ2-1, with 9 bases fitting TRBD1. CDR3 length: 16 residues. Trimming at V came to 5 bases and at J to 3 bases, leaving 8 bases not matched to a gene. Germline CDR1 and CDR2: LNHDA and SQIVND (reference sequence). CDR3 sequence: CASSLHRDRVYNEQFF. DNA of the CDR3: TGTGCCAGTAGTTTACACCGGGACAGGGTCTACAATGAGCAGTTCTTC.

The rearrangement links TRBV4-3 to TRBJ1-4; the D gene is possibly TRBD1 (6 bases). Germline V CDR1 and CDR2: LGHNA, YSLEER. The CDR3 is made up of 15 amino acids. With 2 bases removed from V and 5 bases from J, the gap between germline ends came to 12 bases. The CDR3 bases are TGCGCCAGCAGCCAAACCAGGGGCGAAAATGAAAAACTGTTTTTT. Residues: CASSQTRGENEKLFF.

This chain links TRBV20-1 with TRBJ1-1; 7 bases are shared with TRBD1. Germline values: CDR1 DFQATT, CDR2 SNEGSKA (reference sequence). J gave up 11 bases and V 0 bases, and 18 bases lay outside the gene matches. The CDR3 extends over 16 amino acids. The CDR3 nucleotides read TGCAGTGCTAGAGATCAGGGGGACCTTTATAGCTTTGAGGCTTTCTTT. It specifies CSARDQGDLYSFEAFF.

The V call is TRBV7-2, the J call TRBJ1-1; unclear D gene. Germline V gene data show CDR1 as SGHTA and CDR2 as FQGNSA. The CDR3 sequence is 12 residues long. Trimming removed 11 bases from V and 3 bases from J, with 13 bases in between. This CDR3 is CALGGRDTEAFF. DNA of the CDR3: TGTGCCCTCGGAGGGAGGGACACTGAAGCTTTCTTT.

The rearrangement uses TRBV30 and TRBJ1-2, with 7 bases that match TRBD1. Germline values: CDR1 GTSNPN, CDR2 SVGIG (reference sequence). V lost 8 bases, J lost 1 base, and 10 bases stayed unmatched. CDR3 length: 14 amino acids. The CDR3 here is CAVDPRQGNYGYTF. DNA for the CDR3: TGTGCCGTGGACCCTCGACAGGGTAACTATGGCTACACCTTC. The variable domain in full, completed from reference TRBV30 and TRBJ1-2, reads SQTIHQWPATLVQPVGSPLSLECTVEGTSNPNLYWYRQAAGRGLQLLFYSVGIGQISSEVPQNLSASRPQDRQFILSSKKLLLSDSGFYLCAVDPRQGNYGYTFGSGTRLTVV.

Only one count was recorded for this clonotype. CDR3 nucleotides: TGTGCCTGGATCTCGAGGGTGCCTAACTATGGCTACACCTTC. This encodes CAWISRVPNYGYTF. V gene TRBV30 combines with J gene TRBJ1-2; D unresolved. This CDR3 is built from 14 residues. The germline V gene has CDR1 GTSNPN and CDR2 SVGIG (reference sequence). Between the trimmed V and J ends, which lost 4 bases and 0 bases, there was a span of 12 bases.

This chain joins TRBV12-3 or TRBV12-4 and TRBJ2-6; D is perhaps TRBD1 or TRBD2 (5 bases each). V was clipped by 4 bases and J by 1 base, with 17 bases between them. CDR3 length: 18 amino acids. The CDR3 region is CASSYTRGVLSGANVLTF. CDR3 DNA: TGTGCCAGCAGTTATACCCGAGGGGTGCTTTCTGGGGCCAACGTCCTGACTTTC.